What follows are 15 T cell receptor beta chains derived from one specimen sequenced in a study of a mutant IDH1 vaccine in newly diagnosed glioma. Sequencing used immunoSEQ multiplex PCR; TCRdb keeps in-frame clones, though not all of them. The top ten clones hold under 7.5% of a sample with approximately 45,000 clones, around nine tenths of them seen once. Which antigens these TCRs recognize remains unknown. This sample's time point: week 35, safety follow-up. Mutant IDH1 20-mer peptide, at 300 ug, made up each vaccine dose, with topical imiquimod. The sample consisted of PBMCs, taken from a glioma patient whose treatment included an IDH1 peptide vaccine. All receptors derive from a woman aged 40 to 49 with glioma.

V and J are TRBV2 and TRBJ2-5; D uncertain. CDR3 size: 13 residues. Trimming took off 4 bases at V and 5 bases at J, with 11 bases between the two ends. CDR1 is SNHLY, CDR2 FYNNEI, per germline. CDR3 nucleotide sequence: TGTGCCAGCAGTGGGACCCGCCGGGAGACCCAGTACTTC. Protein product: CASSGTRRETQYF. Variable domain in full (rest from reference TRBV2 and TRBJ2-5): EPEVTQTPSHQVTQMGQEVILRCVPISNHLYFYWYRQILGQKVEFLVSFYNNEISEKSEIFDDQFSVERPDGSNFTLKIRSTKLEDSAMYFCASSGTRRETQYFGPGTRLLVL.

The CDR3 nucleotides read TGTGCCACCAGCGACCTAGCGCCTAGCACAGATACGCAGTATTTT. Translation: CATSDLAPSTDTQYF. The chain employs TRBV15 and TRBJ2-3; D is perhaps TRBD2 (6 bases). Germline lookup yields CDR1 LNHNV and CDR2 YYDKDF (reference sequence). Trimming shortened V by 5 bases and J by 0 bases, and 12 bases separated the two germline ends. The length of the CDR3 is 15 residues.

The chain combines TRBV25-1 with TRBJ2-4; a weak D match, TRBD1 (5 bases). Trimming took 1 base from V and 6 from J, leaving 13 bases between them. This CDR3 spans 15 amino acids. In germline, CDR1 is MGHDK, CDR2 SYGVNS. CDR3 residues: CASSESLQGRNIQYF. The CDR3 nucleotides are TGTGCCAGCAGTGAATCCCTCCAGGGCAGAAACATTCAGTACTTC.

The DNA of the CDR3 is TGCAGCGTTGAAGTGGTCTCTGGAAACACCATATATTTT. It translates to CSVEVVSGNTIYF. The chain links TRBV29-1 to TRBJ1-3; D gene unclear. V lost 1 base to trimming and J lost 0 bases, with 4 bases between them. The CDR3 totals 13 residues. The germline CDR1 and CDR2 sequences are SQVTM and ANQGSEA.

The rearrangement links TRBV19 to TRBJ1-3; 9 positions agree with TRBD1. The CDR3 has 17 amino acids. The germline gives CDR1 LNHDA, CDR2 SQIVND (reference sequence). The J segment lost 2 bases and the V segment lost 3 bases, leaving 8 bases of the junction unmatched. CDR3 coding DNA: TGTGCCAGTAGTATCCGACAGGGGGTGAAGGCTGGAAACACCATATATTTT. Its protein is CASSIRQGVKAGNTIYF.

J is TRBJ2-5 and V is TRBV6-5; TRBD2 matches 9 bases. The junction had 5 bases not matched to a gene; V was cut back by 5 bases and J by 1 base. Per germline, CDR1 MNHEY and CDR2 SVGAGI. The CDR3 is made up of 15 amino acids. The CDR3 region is CASSRAGGPQETQYF. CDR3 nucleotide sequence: TGTGCCAGCAGTCGGGCGGGAGGGCCCCAAGAGACCCAGTACTTC.

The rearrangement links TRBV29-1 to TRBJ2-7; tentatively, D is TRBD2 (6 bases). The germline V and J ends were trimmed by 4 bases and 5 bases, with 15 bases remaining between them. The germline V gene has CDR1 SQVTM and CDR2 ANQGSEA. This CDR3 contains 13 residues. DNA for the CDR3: TGCAGCGTTGGGGGGGAAATAGGAGACGAGCAGTACTTC. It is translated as CSVGGEIGDEQYF.

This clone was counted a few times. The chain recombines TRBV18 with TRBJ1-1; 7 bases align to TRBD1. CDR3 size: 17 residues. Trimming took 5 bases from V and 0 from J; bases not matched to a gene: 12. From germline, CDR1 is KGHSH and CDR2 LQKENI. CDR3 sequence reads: CASSSRDSLPMNTEAFF. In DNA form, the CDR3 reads TGTGCCAGCTCATCTCGGGACAGCCTACCCATGAACACTGAAGCTTTCTTT. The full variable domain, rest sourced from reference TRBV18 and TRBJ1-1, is NAGVMQNPRHLVRRRGQEARLRCSPMKGHSHVYWYRQLPEEGLKFMVYLQKENIIDESGMPKERFSAEFPKEGPSILRIQQVVRGDSAAYFCASSSRDSLPMNTEAFFGQGTRLTVV.

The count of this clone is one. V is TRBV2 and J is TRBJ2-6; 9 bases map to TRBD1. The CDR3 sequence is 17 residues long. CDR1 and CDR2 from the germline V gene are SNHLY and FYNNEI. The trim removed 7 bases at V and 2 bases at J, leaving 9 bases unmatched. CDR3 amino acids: CASIPGQGIPGANVLTF. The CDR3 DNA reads TGTGCCAGCATCCCGGGACAGGGAATCCCTGGGGCCAACGTCCTGACTTTC.

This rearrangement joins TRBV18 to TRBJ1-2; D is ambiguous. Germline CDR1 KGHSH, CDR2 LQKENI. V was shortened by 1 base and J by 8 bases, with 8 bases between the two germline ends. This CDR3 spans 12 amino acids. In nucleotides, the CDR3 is TGTGCCAGCTCACCACTTCCAGAGGGCTACACCTTC. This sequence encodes CASSPLPEGYTF. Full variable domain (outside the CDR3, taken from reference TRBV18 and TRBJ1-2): NAGVMQNPRHLVRRRGQEARLRCSPMKGHSHVYWYRQLPEEGLKFMVYLQKENIIDESGMPKERFSAEFPKEGPSILRIQQVVRGDSAAYFCASSPLPEGYTFGSGTRLTVV.

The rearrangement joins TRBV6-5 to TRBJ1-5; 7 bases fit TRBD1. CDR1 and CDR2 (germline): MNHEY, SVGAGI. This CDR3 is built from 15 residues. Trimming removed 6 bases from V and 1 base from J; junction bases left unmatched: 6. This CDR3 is CASRLTGTSNQPQHF. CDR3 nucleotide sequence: TGTGCCAGCAGGCTGACAGGGACCAGCAATCAGCCCCAGCATTTT.

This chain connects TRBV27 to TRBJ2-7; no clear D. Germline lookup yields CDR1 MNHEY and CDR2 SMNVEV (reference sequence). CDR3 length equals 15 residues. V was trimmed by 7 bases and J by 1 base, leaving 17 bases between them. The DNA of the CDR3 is TGTGCCAGCACCATGCCTAAGACGGTTTCCTACGAGCAGTACTTC. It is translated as CASTMPKTVSYEQYF.

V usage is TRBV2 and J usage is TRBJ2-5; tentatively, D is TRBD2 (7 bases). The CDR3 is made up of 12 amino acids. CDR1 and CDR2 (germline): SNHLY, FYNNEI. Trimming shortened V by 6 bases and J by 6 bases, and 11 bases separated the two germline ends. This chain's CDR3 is CASRGGGQTQYF. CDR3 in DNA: TGTGCCAGCAGAGGCGGGGGCCAGACCCAGTACTTC.

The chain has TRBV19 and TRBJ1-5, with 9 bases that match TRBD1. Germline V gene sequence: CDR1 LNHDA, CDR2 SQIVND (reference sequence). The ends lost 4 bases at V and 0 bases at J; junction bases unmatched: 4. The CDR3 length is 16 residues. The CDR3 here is CASSSGQGYSNQPQHF. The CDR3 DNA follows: TGTGCCAGTAGTAGTGGACAGGGGTATAGCAATCAGCCCCAGCATTTT.

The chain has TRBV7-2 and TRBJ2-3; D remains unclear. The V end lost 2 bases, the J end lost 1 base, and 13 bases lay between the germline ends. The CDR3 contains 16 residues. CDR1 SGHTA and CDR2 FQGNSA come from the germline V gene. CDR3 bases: TGTGCCAGCAGCTTATCATGGGCGCCAGGCACAGATACGCAGTATTTT. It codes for CASSLSWAPGTDTQYF.